The 5 T cell receptor beta chains listed next were all sequenced from one sample in a study of T cell changes during pregnancy in multiple sclerosis. Repertoires were generated with immunoSEQ multiplex PCR, while TCRdb's copy carries only in-frame clones and drops some. This sample has more than 50,000 clones, with under 95% found just once. The specimen comprised CD4+ T cells from peripheral blood mononuclear cells, sampled after pregnancy. The receptors derive from a female donor in good health, enrolled as a control in a pregnancy study.

The chain employs TRBV19 and TRBJ2-7, with D maybe TRBD1 (5 bases). Trimming stripped 6 bases from V and 2 bases from J, with 14 bases between. Germline CDR1 is LNHDA and CDR2 is SQIVND (reference sequence). The CDR3 runs to 14 residues. As DNA, the CDR3 is TGTGCCAGTAGGGAGCAGGGTGGGACCTACGAGCAGTACTTC. Translating it yields CASREQGGTYEQYF.

This chain links TRBV2 with TRBJ1-6; a possible D gene is TRBD1 (5 bases). Germline V gene lookup returns CDR1 SNHLY and CDR2 FYNNEI. The length of the CDR3 is 14 residues. The V gene lost 4 bases and the J gene lost 9 bases, with 13 bases spanning the gap. For the CDR3, the DNA is TGTGCCAGCAGTGGAAGGGAAAGGGGTTCACCCCTCCACTTT. Amino acids: CASSGRERGSPLHF.

The chain has TRBV5-4 and TRBJ1-1, with TRBD1 matching 8 bases. The CDR3 sequence is 14 residues long. V lost 4 bases to trimming and J lost 5 bases; unmatched junction nucleotides: 7. Germline V lookup: CDR1 SGHNT, CDR2 YYREEE (reference sequence). The CDR3 sequence: CASSIQGVGTEAFF. Written as DNA, the CDR3 is TGTGCCAGCAGCATACAGGGGGTCGGGACTGAAGCTTTCTTT.

This rearrangement joins TRBV7-2 to TRBJ2-1, with 8 bases aligning to TRBD2. After removal of 5 bases from V and 9 bases from J, the junction contained 12 bases not matched to a gene. CDR1 is SGHTA, CDR2 FQGNSA, per germline. The CDR3 totals 15 residues. The DNA for the CDR3 is TGTGCCAGCAGCAAGTCGGGGGGGGCCAGTGGTGAGCAGTTCTTC. This codes for CASSKSGGASGEQFF.

The gene calls are TRBV5-1 and TRBJ2-5; 12 bases map to TRBD2. V gave up 4 bases and J gave up 4 bases; unmatched junction bases: 14. The CDR3 loop spans 18 amino acids. Germline CDR1 SGHRS, CDR2 YFSETQ. The CDR3 sequence: CASSRTPSGGVVRETQYF. The CDR3 DNA sequence: TGCGCCAGCAGCCGCACCCCTAGCGGGGGGGTTGTACGAGAGACCCAGTACTTC.